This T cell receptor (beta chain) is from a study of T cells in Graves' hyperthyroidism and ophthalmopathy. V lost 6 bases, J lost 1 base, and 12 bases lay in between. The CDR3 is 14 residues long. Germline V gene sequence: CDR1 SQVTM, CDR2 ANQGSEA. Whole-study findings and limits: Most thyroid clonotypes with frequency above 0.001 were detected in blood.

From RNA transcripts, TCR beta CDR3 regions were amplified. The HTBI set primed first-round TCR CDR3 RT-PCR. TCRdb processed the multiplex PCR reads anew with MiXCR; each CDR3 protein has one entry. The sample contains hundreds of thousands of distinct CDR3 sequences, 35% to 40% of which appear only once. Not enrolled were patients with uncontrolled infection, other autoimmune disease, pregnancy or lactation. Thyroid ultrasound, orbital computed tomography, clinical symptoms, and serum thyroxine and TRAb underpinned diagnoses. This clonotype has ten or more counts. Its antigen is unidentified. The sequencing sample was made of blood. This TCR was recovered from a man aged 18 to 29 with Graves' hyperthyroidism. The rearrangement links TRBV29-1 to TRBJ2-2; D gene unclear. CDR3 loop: CSVGPSGNTGELFF. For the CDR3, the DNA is TGCAGCGTGGGCCCGTCAGGGAACACCGGGGAGCTGTTTTTT.